This TCR beta chain was sequenced for a study of CD8 T cells in ankylosing spondylitis. Study-wide points: For ankylosing spondylitis blood, a TCR beta motif of eight or nine highly homologous variants appeared characteristic.

Concerning this clonotype itself: The antigen remains unidentified.

V was pared by 2 bases and J by 0 bases, with 12 bases between. The CDR3 extends over 15 amino acids. Germline values: CDR1 SGHKS, CDR2 YYEKEE (reference sequence). Using its own MiXCR run on the 5' RACE reads, TCRdb lists one record per CDR3 protein. There are 150,000 to 200,000 distinct CDR3 sequences in the sample; 9.8% occur only once, and over 12% lies in the top ten. The sample was blood, either unsorted or a sorted T cell fraction (not recorded which). The receptor comes from a female donor with ankylosing spondylitis or in good health (not recorded which). The J gene is TRBJ2-7, the V gene TRBV5-5; D call uncertain. The CDR3 nucleotides are TGTGCCAGCAGCTTATTATCTGGTCTCTCCTACGAGCAGTACTTC. It yields the protein CASSLLSGLSYEQYF.